This TCR beta chain was recovered during a study of early T cells in non-severe SARS-CoV-2 infection. Each CDR3 protein gets one entry after TCRdb re-called the 5' RACE reads with MiXCR. In the table there are 25,000 to 30,000 distinct CDR3 sequences, 5.6% of which are singletons. Regarding this clonotype: The antigen remains undetermined. A much larger clone lies one base from this, so it may be a read error.

Study-level results: VDJdb matches were skewed toward anti-spike CD8 T cell responses.

The CDR3 contains 12 residues. V was trimmed by 6 bases and J by 8 bases, leaving 11 bases between them. Germline CDR1 is WNHNN and CDR2 is SYGVQD (reference sequence). The material sequenced was whole blood. The rearrangement links TRBV10-1 to TRBJ2-1, with D possibly matching TRBD2 (5 bases). This receptor was identified in an adult who was a healthcare worker with PCR-confirmed SARS-CoV-2 infection or an uninfected control (not recorded which). The DNA of the CDR3 is TGCGCCAGCAGCCAGACTAACTATGAGCAGTTCTTC. It encodes CASSQTNYEQFF.